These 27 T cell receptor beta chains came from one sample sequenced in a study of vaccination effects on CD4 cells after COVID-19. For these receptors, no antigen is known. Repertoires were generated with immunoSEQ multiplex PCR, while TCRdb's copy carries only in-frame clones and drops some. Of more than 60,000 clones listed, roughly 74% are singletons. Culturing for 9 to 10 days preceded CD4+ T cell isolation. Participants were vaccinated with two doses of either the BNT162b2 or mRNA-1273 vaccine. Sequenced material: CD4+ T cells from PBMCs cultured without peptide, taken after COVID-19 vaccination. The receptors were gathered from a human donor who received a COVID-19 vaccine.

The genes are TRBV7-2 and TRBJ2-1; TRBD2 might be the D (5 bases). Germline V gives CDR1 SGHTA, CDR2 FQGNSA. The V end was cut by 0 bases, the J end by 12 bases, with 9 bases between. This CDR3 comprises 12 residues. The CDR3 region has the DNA TGTGCCAGCAGCTTAGCGCCTGGGAGGCAGTTCTTC. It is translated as CASSLAPGRQFF. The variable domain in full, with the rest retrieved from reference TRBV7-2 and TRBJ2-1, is GAGVSQSPSNKVTEKGKDVELRCDPISGHTALYWYRQSLGQGLEFLIYFQGNSAPDKSGLPSDRFSAERTGGSVSTLTIQRTQQEDSAVYLCASSLAPGRQFFGPGTRLTVL.

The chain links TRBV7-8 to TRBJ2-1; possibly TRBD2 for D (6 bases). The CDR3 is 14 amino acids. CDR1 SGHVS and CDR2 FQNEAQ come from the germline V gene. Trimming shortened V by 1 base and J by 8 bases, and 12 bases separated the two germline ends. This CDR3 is CASSLVDYSDEQFF. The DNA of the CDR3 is TGTGCCAGCAGCTTAGTGGACTACAGCGATGAGCAGTTCTTC.

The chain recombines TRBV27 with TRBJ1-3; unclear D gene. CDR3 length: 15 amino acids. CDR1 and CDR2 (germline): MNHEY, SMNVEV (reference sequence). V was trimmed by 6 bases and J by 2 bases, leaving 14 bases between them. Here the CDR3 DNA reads TGTGCCAGCAGCCCCGAACAGCGACCTGGAAACACCATATATTTT. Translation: CASSPEQRPGNTIYF.

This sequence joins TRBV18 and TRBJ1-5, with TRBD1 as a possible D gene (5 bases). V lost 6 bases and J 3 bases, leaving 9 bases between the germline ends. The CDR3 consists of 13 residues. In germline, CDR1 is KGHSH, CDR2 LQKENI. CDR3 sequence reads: CASSRGNNQPQHF. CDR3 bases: TGTGCCAGCTCCCGGGGGAACAATCAGCCCCAGCATTTT.

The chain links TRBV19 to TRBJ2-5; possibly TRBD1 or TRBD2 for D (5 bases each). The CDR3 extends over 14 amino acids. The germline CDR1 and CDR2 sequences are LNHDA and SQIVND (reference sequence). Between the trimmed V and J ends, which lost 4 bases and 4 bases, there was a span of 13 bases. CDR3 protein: CASSRPGPVETQYF. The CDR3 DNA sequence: TGTGCCAGTAGTAGACCGGGACCGGTAGAGACCCAGTACTTC.

The CDR3 region is CASSIGTGATTDTQYF. CDR3 sequence (DNA): TGTGCCAGTAGTATTGGGACAGGGGCCACGACAGATACGCAGTATTTT. This chain uses TRBV19 with TRBJ2-3, with 10 bases aligning to TRBD1. After removal of 3 bases from V and 3 bases from J, the junction contained 6 bases not matched to a gene. The CDR3 runs to 16 residues. CDR1 is LNHDA, CDR2 SQIVND, per germline (reference sequence).

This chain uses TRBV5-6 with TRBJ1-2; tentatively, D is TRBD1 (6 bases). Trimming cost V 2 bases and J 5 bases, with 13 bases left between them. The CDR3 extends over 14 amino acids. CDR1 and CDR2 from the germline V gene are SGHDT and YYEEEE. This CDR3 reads CASSFMGAGYGYTF. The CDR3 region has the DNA TGTGCCAGCAGCTTTATGGGGGCGGGATATGGCTACACCTTC.

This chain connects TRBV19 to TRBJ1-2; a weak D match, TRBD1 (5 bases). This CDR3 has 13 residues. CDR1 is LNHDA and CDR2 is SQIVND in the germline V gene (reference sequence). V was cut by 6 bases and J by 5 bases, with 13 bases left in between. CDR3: CASSRDSFYGYTF. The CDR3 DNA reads TGTGCCAGTAGCCGGGACTCCTTTTATGGCTACACCTTC.

The DNA for the CDR3 is TGTGCCAGCAGCTGGCGACAGGGAAGCAATTCACCCCTCCACTTT. Its protein is CASSWRQGSNSPLHF. This chain links TRBV3-1 (or the pseudogene TRBV3-2) with TRBJ1-6; 7 positions agree with TRBD1. The germline CDR1 and CDR2 sequences are LGHDT and YNNKEL (reference sequence). The CDR3 runs 15 residues. J was trimmed by 7 bases and V by 5 bases; bases with no gene match: 8.

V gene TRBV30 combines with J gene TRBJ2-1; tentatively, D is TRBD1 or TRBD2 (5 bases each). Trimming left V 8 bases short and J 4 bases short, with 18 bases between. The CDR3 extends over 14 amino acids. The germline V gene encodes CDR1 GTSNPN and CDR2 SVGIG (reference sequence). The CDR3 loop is CASTRGSFYNEQFF. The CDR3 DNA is TGTGCCAGCACTCGGGGCTCCTTTTACAATGAGCAGTTCTTC. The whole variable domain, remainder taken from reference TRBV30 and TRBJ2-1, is SQTIHQWPATLVQPVGSPLSLECTVEGTSNPNLYWYRQAAGRGLQLLFYSVGIGQISSEVPQNLSASRPQDRQFILSSKKLLLSDSGFYLCASTRGSFYNEQFFGPGTRLTVL.

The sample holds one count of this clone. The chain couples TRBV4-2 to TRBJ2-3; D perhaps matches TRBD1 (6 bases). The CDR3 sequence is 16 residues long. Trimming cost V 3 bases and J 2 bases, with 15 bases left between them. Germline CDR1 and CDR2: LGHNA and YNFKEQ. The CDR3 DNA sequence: TGTGCCAGCAGCCACCCCCCCCAGGGGATCACAGATACGCAGTATTTT. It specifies CASSHPPQGITDTQYF.

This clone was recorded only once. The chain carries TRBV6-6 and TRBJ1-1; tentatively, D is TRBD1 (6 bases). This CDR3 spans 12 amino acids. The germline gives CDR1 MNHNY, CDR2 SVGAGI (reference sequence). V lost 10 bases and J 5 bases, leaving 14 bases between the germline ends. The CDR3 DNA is TGTGCCACCTACAGGGAGGGGACTGAAGCTTTCTTT. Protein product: CATYREGTEAFF.

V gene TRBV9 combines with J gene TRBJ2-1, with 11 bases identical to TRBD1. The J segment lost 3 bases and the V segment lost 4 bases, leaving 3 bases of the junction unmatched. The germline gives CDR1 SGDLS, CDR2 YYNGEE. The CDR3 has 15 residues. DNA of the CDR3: TGTGCCAGCAGCAGGACAGGGGGCTTCTACAATGAGCAGTTCTTC. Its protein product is CASSRTGGFYNEQFF.

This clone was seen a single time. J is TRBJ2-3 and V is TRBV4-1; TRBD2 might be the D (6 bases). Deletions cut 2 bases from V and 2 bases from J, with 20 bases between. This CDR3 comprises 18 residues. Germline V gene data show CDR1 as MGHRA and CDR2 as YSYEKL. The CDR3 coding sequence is TGCGCCAGCAGCCAATCGGCGGGACTCCCGGGCAACACAGATACGCAGTATTTT. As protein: CASSQSAGLPGNTDTQYF.

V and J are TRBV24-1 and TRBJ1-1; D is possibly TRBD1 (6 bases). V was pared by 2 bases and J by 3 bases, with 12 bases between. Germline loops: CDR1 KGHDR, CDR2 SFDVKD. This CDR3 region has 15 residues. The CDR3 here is CATSDSDRQDTEAFF. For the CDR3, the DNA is TGTGCCACCAGTGATTCTGATAGACAGGACACTGAAGCTTTCTTT.

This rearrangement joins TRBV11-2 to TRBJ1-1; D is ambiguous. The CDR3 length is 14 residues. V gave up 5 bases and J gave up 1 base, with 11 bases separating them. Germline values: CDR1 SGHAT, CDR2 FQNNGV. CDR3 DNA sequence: TGTGCCAGCAGCGCTGGACGGTGGAACACTGAAGCTTTCTTT. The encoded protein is CASSAGRWNTEAFF.

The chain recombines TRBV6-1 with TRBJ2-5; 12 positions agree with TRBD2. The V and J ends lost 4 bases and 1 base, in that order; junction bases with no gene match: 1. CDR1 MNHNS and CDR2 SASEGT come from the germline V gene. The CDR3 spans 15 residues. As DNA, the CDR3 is TGTGCCAGCAGTGCACTAGCGGGGGGCCAAGAGACCCAGTACTTC. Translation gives CASSALAGGQETQYF.

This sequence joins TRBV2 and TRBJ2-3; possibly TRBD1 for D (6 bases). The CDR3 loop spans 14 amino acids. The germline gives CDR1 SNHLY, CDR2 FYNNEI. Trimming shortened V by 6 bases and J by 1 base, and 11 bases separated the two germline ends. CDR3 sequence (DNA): TGTGCCAGCAGGATACAGGGCGGCACAGATACGCAGTATTTT. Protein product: CASRIQGGTDTQYF.

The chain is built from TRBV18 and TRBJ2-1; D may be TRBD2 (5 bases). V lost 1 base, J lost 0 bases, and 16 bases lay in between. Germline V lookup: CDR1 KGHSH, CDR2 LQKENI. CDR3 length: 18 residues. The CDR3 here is CASSPRSLTIGSYNEQFF. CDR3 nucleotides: TGTGCCAGCTCACCACGGAGCTTGACTATCGGCTCCTACAATGAGCAGTTCTTC. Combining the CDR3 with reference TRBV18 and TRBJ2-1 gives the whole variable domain NAGVMQNPRHLVRRRGQEARLRCSPMKGHSHVYWYRQLPEEGLKFMVYLQKENIIDESGMPKERFSAEFPKEGPSILRIQQVVRGDSAAYFCASSPRSLTIGSYNEQFFGPGTRLTVL.

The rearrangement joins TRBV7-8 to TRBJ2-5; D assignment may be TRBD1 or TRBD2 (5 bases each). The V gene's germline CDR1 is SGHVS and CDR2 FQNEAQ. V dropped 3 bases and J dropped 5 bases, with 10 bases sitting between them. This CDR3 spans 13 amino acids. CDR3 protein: CASSFWGFETQYF. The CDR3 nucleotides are TGTGCCAGCAGCTTCTGGGGGTTCGAGACCCAGTACTTC.

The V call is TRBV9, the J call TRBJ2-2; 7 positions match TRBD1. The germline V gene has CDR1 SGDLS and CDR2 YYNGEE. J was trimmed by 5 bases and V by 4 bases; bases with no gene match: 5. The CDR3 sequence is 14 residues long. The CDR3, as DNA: TGTGCCAGCAGCACGACAGGGCGGACCGGGGAGCTGTTTTTT. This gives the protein CASSTTGRTGELFF.

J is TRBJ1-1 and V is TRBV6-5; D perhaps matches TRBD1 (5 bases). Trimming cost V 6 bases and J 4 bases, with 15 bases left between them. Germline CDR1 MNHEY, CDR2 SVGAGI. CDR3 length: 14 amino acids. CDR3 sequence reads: CASRNGRQSTEAFF. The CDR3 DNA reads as TGTGCCAGCAGGAACGGGAGACAGAGCACTGAAGCTTTCTTT.

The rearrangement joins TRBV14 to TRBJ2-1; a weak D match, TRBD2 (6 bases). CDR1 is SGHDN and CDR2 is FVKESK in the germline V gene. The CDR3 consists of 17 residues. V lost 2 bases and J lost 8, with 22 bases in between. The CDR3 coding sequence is TGTGCCAGCAGCCAAAAGGGGCTTGCCGCGGGGATTCATGAGCAGTTCTTC. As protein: CASSQKGLAAGIHEQFF.

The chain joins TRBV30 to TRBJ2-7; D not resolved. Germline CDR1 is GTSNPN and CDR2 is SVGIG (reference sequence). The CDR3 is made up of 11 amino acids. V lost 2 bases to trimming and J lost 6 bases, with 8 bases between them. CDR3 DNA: TGTGCCTGGAGTTTGTCCGCCGAGCAGTACGTC. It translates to CAWSLSAEQYV.

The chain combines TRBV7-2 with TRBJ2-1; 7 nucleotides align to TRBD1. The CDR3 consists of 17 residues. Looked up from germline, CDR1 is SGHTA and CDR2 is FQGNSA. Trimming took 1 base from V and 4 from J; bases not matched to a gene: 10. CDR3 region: CASSLVKLTTGYNEQFF. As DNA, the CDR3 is TGTGCCAGCAGCTTAGTGAAATTAACGACAGGGTACAATGAGCAGTTCTTC.

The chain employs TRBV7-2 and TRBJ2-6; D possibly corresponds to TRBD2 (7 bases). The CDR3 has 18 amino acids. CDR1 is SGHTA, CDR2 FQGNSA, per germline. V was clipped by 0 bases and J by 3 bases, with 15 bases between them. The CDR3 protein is CASSLAGAGASGANVLTF. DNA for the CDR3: TGTGCCAGCAGCTTAGCGGGGGCGGGGGCGAGTGGGGCCAACGTCCTGACTTTC. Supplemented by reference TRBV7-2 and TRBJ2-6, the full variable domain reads GAGVSQSPSNKVTEKGKDVELRCDPISGHTALYWYRQSLGQGLEFLIYFQGNSAPDKSGLPSDRFSAERTGGSVSTLTIQRTQQEDSAVYLCASSLAGAGASGANVLTFGAGSRLTVL.

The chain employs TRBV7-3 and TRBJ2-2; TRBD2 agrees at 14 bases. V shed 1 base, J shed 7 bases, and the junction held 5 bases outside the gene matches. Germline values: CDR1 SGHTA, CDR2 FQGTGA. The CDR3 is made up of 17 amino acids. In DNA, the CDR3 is TGTGCCAGCAGCTTAAGGACTAGCGGGGGGCTTGGCGGGGAGCTGTTTTTT. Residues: CASSLRTSGGLGGELFF.